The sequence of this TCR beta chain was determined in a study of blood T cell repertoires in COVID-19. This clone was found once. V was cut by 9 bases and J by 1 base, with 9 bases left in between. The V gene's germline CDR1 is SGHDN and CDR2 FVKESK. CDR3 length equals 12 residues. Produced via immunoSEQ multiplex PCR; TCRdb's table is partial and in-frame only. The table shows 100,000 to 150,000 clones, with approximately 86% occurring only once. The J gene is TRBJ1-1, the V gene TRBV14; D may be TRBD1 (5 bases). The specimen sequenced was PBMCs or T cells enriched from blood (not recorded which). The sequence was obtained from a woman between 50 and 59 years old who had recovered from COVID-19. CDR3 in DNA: TGTGCCAGTGGCGACAGGAACACTGAAGCTTTCTTT. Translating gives CASGDRNTEAFF.